A selection of T cell receptor beta chains follows, all from one sample in a study of PD-L1 blockade in urothelial cancer. Only in-frame clones appear in the TCRdb table, and some are missing; sequencing was by immunoSEQ multiplex PCR. The table has 45,000 to 55,000 clones, over 75% seen once. Sequenced here: PBMCs, sampled around atezolizumab (anti-PD-L1) treatment. All receptors come from a man aged 45-60 years with urothelial cancer. Each CDR3 is given with its conserved first and last residue. The order of the fields is CDR3 protein, J gene, clone size, V gene. The listing skips clone size in some rows; elsewhere it reads once, few, many or a size class.

CDR3: CASSMTGVETQYF
J: TRBJ2-5
size: -
V: TRBV7-9

CDR3: CASSPGSPYEQYF
J: TRBJ2-7
size: -
V: TRBV2

CDR3: CASEGGSKETQYF
J: TRBJ2-5
size: -
V: TRBV6-4

CDR3: CASGFFRDRGLYEQYF
J: TRBJ2-7
size: once
V: TRBV12-5

CDR3: CAISERTASGRETQYF
J: TRBJ2-5
size: -
V: TRBV10-3

CDR3: CASSDPQGVYTGELFF
J: TRBJ2-2
size: once
V: TRBV10-2

CDR3: CASSIRGEQPQHF
J: TRBJ1-5
size: -
V: TRBV7-2

CDR3: CASSLGTGVGEQYF
J: TRBJ2-7
size: -
V: TRBV27

CDR3: CSAEERTGDYGYTF
J: TRBJ1-2
size: -
V: TRBV29-1

CDR3: CASSTRDRGFPNTEAFF
J: TRBJ1-1
size: -
V: TRBV19

CDR3: CASTGGSGNTIYF
J: TRBJ1-3
size: few
V: TRBV6-5

CDR3: CSVEDGEESVNTGELFF
J: TRBJ2-2
size: -
V: TRBV29-1

CDR3: CASTPGLPNEQFF
J: TRBJ2-1
size: -
V: TRBV6-5

CDR3: CASSARGQGILHSPLHF
J: TRBJ1-6
size: -
V: TRBV9

CDR3: CASSRGYEQYF
J: TRBJ2-7
size: once
V: TRBV27

CDR3: CASSPGGGGDEKLFF
J: TRBJ1-4
size: -
V: TRBV7-2

CDR3: CASADFGAVTDTQYF
J: TRBJ2-3
size: -
V: TRBV7-6

CDR3: CAWTRDTNQPQHF
J: TRBJ1-5
size: few
V: TRBV30

CDR3: CASSNGLASYNEQFF
J: TRBJ2-1
size: once
V: TRBV5-1

CDR3: CASTLTGGDTQYF
J: TRBJ2-3
size: -
V: TRBV5-4

CDR3: CASSQGLNTDTQYF
J: TRBJ2-3
size: -
V: TRBV7-8